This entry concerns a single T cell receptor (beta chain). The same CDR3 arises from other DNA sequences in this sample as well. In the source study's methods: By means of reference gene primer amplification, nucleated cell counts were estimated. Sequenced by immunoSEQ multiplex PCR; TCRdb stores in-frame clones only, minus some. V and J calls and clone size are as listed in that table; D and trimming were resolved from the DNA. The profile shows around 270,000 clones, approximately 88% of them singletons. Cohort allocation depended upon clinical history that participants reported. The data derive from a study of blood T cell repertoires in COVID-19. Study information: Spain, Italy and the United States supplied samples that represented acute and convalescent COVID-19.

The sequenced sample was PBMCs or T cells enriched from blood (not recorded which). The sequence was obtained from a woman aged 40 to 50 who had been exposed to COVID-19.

This CDR3 is CASSTMGQVTHQPQHF. For the CDR3, the DNA is TGTGCCAGCAGTACCATGGGACAGGTAACTCATCAGCCCCAGCATTTT. This chain connects TRBV28 to TRBJ1-5; 8 nucleotides line up with TRBD1. V dropped 5 bases and J dropped 5; count of bases not matched to a gene: 11. CDR1 and CDR2 from the germline V gene are MDHEN and SYDVKM. This CDR3 region has 16 residues.